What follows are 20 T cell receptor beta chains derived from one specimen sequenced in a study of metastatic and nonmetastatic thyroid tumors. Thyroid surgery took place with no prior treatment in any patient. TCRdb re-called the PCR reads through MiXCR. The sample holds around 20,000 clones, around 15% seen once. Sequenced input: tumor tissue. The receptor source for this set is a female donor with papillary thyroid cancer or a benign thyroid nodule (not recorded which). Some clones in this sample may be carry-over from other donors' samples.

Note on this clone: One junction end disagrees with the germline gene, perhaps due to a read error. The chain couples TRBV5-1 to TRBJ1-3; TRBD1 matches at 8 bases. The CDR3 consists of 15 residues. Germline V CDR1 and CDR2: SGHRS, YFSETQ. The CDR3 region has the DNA TGCGCCAACAGCCGCAGTGGGACAGGAGGAGACACCATATATTTT. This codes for CANSRSGTGGDTIYF. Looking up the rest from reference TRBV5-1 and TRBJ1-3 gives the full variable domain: KAGVTQTPRYLIKTRGQQVTLSCSPISGHRSVSWYQQTPGQGLQFLFEYFSETQRNKGNFPGRFSGRQFSNSRSEMNVSTLELGDSALYLCANSRSGTGGDTIYFGEGSWLTVV.

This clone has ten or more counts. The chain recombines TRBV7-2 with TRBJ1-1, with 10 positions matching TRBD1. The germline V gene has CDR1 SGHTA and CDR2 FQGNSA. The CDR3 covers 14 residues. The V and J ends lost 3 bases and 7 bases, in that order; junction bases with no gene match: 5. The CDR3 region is CASSLGGQGFEAFF. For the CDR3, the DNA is TGTGCCAGCAGCTTGGGGGGACAGGGGTTTGAAGCTTTCTTT.

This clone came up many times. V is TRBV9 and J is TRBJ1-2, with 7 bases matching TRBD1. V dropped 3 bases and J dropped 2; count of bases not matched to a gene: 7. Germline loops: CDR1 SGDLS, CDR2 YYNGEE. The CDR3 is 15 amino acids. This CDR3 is CASSAEGAGNYGYTF. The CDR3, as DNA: TGTGCCAGCAGCGCCGAGGGGGCGGGGAACTATGGCTACACCTTC.

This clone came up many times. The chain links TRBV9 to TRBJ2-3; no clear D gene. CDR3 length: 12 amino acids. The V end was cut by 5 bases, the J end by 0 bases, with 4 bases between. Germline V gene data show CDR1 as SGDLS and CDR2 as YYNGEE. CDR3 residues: CASRDSTDTQYF. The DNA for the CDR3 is TGTGCCAGCAGAGATAGCACAGATACGCAGTATTTT.

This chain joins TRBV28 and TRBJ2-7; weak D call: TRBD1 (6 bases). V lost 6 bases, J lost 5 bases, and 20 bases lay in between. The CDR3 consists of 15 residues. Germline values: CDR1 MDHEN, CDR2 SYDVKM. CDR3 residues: CASSPVGQGIHEQYF. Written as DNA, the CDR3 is TGTGCCAGCAGCCCCGTAGGGCAGGGGATCCACGAGCAGTACTTC.

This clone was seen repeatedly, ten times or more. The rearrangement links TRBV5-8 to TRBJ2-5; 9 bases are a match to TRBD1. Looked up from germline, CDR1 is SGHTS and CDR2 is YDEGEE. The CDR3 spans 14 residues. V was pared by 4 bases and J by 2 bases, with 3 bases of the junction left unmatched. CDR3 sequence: CASSPGTGQETQYF. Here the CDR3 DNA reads TGTGCCAGCAGCCCCGGGACAGGGCAAGAGACCCAGTACTTC.

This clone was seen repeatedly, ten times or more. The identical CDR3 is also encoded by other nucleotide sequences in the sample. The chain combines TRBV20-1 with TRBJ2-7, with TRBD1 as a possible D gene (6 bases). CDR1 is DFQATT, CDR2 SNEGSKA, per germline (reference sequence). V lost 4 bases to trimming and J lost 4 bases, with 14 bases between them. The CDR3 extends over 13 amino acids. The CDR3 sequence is CSATGQGKYEQYF. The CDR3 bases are TGCAGTGCTACGGGACAAGGGAAGTACGAGCAGTACTTC.

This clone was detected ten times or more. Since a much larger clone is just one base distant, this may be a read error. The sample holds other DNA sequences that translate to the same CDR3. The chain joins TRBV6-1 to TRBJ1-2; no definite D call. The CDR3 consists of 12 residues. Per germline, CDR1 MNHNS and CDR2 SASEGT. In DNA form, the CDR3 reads TGCGCCAGCAAGAGGTTTAACTATGGCTACACCTTC. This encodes CASKRFNYGYTF.

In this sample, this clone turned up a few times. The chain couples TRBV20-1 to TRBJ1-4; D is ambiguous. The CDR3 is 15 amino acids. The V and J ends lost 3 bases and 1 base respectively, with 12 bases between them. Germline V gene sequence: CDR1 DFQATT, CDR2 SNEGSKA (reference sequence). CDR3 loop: CSASPLRLTNEKLFF. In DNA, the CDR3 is TGCAGTGCTAGTCCCCTCCGCCTAACTAATGAAAAACTGTTTTTT.

The CDR3 is CASSQRGVGIYGYTF. The DNA for the CDR3 is TGTGCCAGCAGCCAAAGGGGGGTGGGAATCTATGGCTACACCTTC. The chain links TRBV4-2 to TRBJ1-2; a possible D gene is TRBD1 (6 bases). CDR1 is LGHNA, CDR2 YNFKEQ, per germline. The CDR3 loop spans 15 amino acids. V dropped 2 bases and J dropped 4 bases, with 14 bases sitting between them.

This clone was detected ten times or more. CDR3 nucleotide sequence: TGCGCCAGCAGCCCCTTTGGCCCCTCCTACAATGAGCAGTTCTTC. This codes for CASSPFGPSYNEQFF. This sequence joins TRBV5-1 and TRBJ2-1; D ambiguous. The CDR3 loop spans 15 amino acids. V shed 4 bases and J shed 0 bases, with 11 bases lying between them. CDR1 SGHRS and CDR2 YFSETQ come from the germline V gene.

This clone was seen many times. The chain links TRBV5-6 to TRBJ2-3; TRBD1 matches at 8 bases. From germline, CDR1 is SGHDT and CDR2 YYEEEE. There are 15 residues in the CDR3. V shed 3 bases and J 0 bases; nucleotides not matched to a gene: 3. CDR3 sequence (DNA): TGTGCCAGCAGCTGGACAGGGTTTAGCACAGATACGCAGTATTTT. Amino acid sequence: CASSWTGFSTDTQYF.

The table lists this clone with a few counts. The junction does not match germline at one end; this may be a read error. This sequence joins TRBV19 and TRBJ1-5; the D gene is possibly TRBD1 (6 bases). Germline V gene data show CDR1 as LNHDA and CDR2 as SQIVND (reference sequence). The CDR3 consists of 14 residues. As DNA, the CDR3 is TGTGCGAGTAGTAGCCCCGGCGGGGGCCAGCCCCAGCATTTT. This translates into CASSSPGGGQPQHF.

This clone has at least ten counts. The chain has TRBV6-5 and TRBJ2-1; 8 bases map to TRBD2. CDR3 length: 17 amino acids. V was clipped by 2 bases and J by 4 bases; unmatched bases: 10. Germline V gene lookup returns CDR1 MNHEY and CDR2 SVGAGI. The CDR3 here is CASSYGYSGIGYNEQFF. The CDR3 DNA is TGTGCCAGCAGTTACGGCTATAGCGGGATAGGGTACAATGAGCAGTTCTTC.

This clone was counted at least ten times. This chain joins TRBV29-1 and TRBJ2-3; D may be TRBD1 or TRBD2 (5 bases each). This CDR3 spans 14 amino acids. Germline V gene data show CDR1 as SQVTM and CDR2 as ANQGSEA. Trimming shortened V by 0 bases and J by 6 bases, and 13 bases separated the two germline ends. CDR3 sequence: CSVEERYGADTQYF. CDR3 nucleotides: TGCAGCGTTGAAGAAAGGTACGGGGCGGATACGCAGTATTTT.

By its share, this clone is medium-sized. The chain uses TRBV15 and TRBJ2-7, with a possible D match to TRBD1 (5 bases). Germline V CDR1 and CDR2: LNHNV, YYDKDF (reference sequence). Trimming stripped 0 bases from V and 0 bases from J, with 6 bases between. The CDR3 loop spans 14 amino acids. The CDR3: CATSRDRVSYEQYF. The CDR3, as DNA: TGTGCCACCAGCAGAGACAGGGTCTCCTACGAGCAGTACTTC.

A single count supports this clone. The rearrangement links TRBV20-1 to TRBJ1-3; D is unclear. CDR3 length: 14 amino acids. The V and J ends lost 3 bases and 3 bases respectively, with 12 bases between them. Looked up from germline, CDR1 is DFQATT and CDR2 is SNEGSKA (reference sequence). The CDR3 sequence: CSARSGSDGNTIYF. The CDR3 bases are TGCAGTGCTAGGTCTGGGTCGGATGGAAACACCATATATTTT.

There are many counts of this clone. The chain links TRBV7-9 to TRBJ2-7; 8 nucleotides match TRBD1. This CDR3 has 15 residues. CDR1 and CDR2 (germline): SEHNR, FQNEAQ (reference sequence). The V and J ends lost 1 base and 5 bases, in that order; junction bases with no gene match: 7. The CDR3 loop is CASSLGRRGLNEQYF. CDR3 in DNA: TGTGCCAGCAGCTTAGGCCGCAGGGGGCTCAACGAGCAGTACTTC.

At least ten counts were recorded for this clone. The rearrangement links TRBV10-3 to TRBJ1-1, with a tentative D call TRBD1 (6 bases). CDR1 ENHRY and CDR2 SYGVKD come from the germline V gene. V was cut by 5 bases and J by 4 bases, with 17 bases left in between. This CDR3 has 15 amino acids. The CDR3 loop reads CAISPRQDGATEAFF. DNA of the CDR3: TGTGCCATCAGTCCCAGACAGGATGGTGCCACTGAAGCTTTCTTT.

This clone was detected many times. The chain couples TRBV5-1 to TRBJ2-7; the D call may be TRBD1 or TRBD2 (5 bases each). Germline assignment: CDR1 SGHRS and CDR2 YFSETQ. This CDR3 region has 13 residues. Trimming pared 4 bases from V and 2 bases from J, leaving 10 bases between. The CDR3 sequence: CASSPGPTYEQYF. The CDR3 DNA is TGCGCCAGCAGCCCGGGACCGACCTACGAGCAGTACTTC.